The rows below give T cell receptor beta chains drawn from one sample of a study of immune evolution from preneoplasia to lung adenocarcinoma. Here immunoSEQ multiplex PCR was the method, and the copy in TCRdb shows in-frame clones only, minus some. The table lists around 2,000 clones, approximately 80% of them singletons. Sequencing input: FFPE adjacent normal lung tissue. These receptors all come from a person aged 70 to 85 with lung adenocarcinoma. Both conserved end residues are part of each CDR3. A D gene is named only where the DNA matches it firmly. Not all rows give a size; the values are once, few, many and, for expanded clones, a class.

j_call: TRBJ2-5; clone_size: once; v_call: TRBV4-3; d_call: .; cdr3_aa: CASSYEWRSAQETQYF; cdr3_nt: TGCGCCAGCAGCTATGAATGGCGCAGTGCGCAAGAGACCCAGTACTTC
j_call: TRBJ2-7; clone_size: .; v_call: TRBV27; d_call: TRBD1; cdr3_aa: CASSSTGGHEQYF; cdr3_nt: TGTGCCAGCAGCTCGACAGGGGGTCACGAGCAGTACTTC
j_call: TRBJ2-1; clone_size: .; v_call: TRBV30; d_call: .; cdr3_aa: CAWSVQTGQFF; cdr3_nt: TGTGCCTGGAGTGTACAGACGGGACAGTTCTTC
j_call: TRBJ1-1; clone_size: .; v_call: TRBV2; d_call: .; cdr3_aa: CASILEGQSEAFF; cdr3_nt: TGTGCCAGCATACTAGAAGGCCAATCTGAAGCTTTCTTT
j_call: TRBJ2-5; clone_size: .; v_call: TRBV4-1; d_call: .; cdr3_aa: CASSQAPQTRETQYF; cdr3_nt: TGCGCCAGCAGCCAAGCCCCGCAAACTAGAGAGACCCAGTACTTC
j_call: TRBJ1-1; clone_size: .; v_call: TRBV11-3; d_call: .; cdr3_aa: CASQGIYTEAFF; cdr3_nt: TGTGCCAGCCAGGGGATCTACACTGAAGCTTTCTTT
j_call: TRBJ2-5; clone_size: .; v_call: TRBV5-5; d_call: .; cdr3_aa: CASSLIGGLQETQYF; cdr3_nt: TGTGCCAGCAGCTTGATTGGGGGACTCCAAGAGACCCAGTACTTC
j_call: TRBJ2-7; clone_size: .; v_call: TRBV7-8; d_call: .; cdr3_aa: CASSFITGFYEQYF; cdr3_nt: TGTGCCAGCAGCTTTATAACAGGGTTCTACGAGCAGTACTTC
j_call: TRBJ2-7; clone_size: .; v_call: TRBV12-5; d_call: .; cdr3_aa: CASGLPSSYEQYF; cdr3_nt: TGTGCTAGTGGTTTGCCTAGCTCCTACGAGCAGTACTTC
j_call: TRBJ2-1; clone_size: .; v_call: TRBV18; d_call: TRBD2; cdr3_aa: CASSPAGTSGIHEQFF; cdr3_nt: TGTGCCAGCTCACCAGCCGGGACTAGCGGGATCCATGAGCAGTTCTTC
j_call: TRBJ2-1; clone_size: .; v_call: TRBV7-3; d_call: TRBD2; cdr3_aa: CASSSTSSGGVVF; cdr3_nt: TGTGCCAGCAGCTCAACCTCTAGCGGGGGAGTGGTCTTC
j_call: TRBJ2-2; clone_size: .; v_call: TRBV29-1; d_call: .; cdr3_aa: CSFRPWGDTGELFF; cdr3_nt: TGCAGCTTCCGCCCGTGGGGGGACACCGGGGAGCTGTTTTTT
j_call: TRBJ1-2; clone_size: .; v_call: TRBV7-8; d_call: .; cdr3_aa: CASSLSDRGYTF; cdr3_nt: TGTGCCAGCAGCTTATCTGACAGAGGCTACACCTTC
j_call: TRBJ2-7; clone_size: .; v_call: TRBV30; d_call: .; cdr3_aa: CAWSPGAFLYEQYF; cdr3_nt: TGTGCCTGGAGCCCGGGGGCCTTCCTCTACGAGCAGTACTTC
j_call: TRBJ2-3; clone_size: few; v_call: TRBV7-2; d_call: .; cdr3_aa: CASSSVQWDTQYF; cdr3_nt: TGTGCCAGCAGCTCAGTACAATGGGATACGCAGTATTTT
j_call: TRBJ2-5; clone_size: .; v_call: TRBV11-3; d_call: TRBD2; cdr3_aa: CASSPGTTSQTGETQYF; cdr3_nt: TGTGCCAGCAGCCCTGGGACTACATCACAAACGGGAGAGACCCAGTACTTC
j_call: TRBJ2-3; clone_size: once; v_call: TRBV7-6; d_call: TRBD2; cdr3_aa: CASSLGSGRAATNTQYF; cdr3_nt: TGTGCCAGCAGCTTAGGTAGCGGGAGGGCCGCTACGAATACGCAGTATTTT
j_call: TRBJ2-3; clone_size: .; v_call: TRBV29-1; d_call: .; cdr3_aa: CSTIFQGGYTQYF; cdr3_nt: TGCAGCACAATTTTCCAGGGTGGATATACGCAGTATTTT
j_call: TRBJ2-3; clone_size: .; v_call: TRBV5-4; d_call: TRBD1; cdr3_aa: CASSLRTGPTDTQYF; cdr3_nt: TGTGCCAGCAGCTTAAGGACAGGGCCGACAGATACGCAGTATTTT
j_call: TRBJ1-2; clone_size: .; v_call: TRBV4-1; d_call: TRBD1; cdr3_aa: CASSQTQGQNYGYTF; cdr3_nt: TGCGCCAGCAGCCAAACACAGGGGCAGAACTATGGCTACACCTTC
j_call: TRBJ2-7; clone_size: .; v_call: TRBV7-9; d_call: TRBD2; cdr3_aa: CASSSTTSGRSYEQYF; cdr3_nt: TGTGCCAGCAGTTCTACGACTAGCGGGCGCTCCTACGAGCAGTACTTC
j_call: TRBJ2-7; clone_size: .; v_call: TRBV29-1; d_call: TRBD2; cdr3_aa: CSVGRASGKPYEQYF; cdr3_nt: TGCAGCGTTGGGCGGGCTAGCGGGAAACCCTACGAGCAGTACTTC
j_call: TRBJ2-1; clone_size: few; v_call: TRBV2; d_call: TRBD2; cdr3_aa: CASRGTSGRNEQFF; cdr3_nt: TGTGCCAGCAGAGGGACTAGCGGGAGAAATGAGCAGTTCTTC
j_call: TRBJ1-2; clone_size: .; v_call: TRBV7-2; d_call: .; cdr3_aa: CASSMRQTGSYGYTF; cdr3_nt: TGTGCCAGCAGCATGAGACAAACAGGGAGCTATGGCTACACCTTC
j_call: TRBJ2-1; clone_size: few; v_call: TRBV27; d_call: .; cdr3_aa: CASSLGTTNEQFF; cdr3_nt: TGTGCCAGCAGTTTAGGGACAACCAATGAGCAGTTCTTC
j_call: TRBJ2-5; clone_size: .; v_call: TRBV29-1; d_call: TRBD2; cdr3_aa: CSVDGVAGEYETQYF; cdr3_nt: TGCAGCGTTGACGGGGTAGCGGGAGAATATGAGACCCAGTACTTC
j_call: TRBJ2-7; clone_size: .; v_call: TRBV4-2; d_call: TRBD1; cdr3_aa: CASSQAETGGSHEQYF; cdr3_nt: TGTGCCAGCAGCCAAGCCGAGACAGGGGGTAGCCACGAGCAGTACTTC
j_call: TRBJ1-5; clone_size: .; v_call: TRBV30; d_call: TRBD1; cdr3_aa: CAWSVQGGNQPQHF; cdr3_nt: TGTGCCTGGAGTGTACAGGGGGGCAATCAGCCCCAGCATTTT
j_call: TRBJ2-7; clone_size: .; v_call: TRBV18; d_call: .; cdr3_aa: CASSPPWGNYEQYF; cdr3_nt: TGTGCCAGCTCACCACCTTGGGGTAACTACGAGCAGTACTTC
j_call: TRBJ2-7; clone_size: .; v_call: TRBV28; d_call: TRBD1; cdr3_aa: CASMQGAFSYEQYF; cdr3_nt: TGTGCCAGTATGCAGGGGGCATTTTCCTACGAGCAGTACTTC
j_call: TRBJ2-1; clone_size: .; v_call: TRBV4-2; d_call: .; cdr3_aa: CASSPSRTEEPYNEQFF; cdr3_nt: TGTGCCAGCAGCCCCTCCAGAACGGAAGAACCTTACAATGAGCAGTTCTTC
j_call: TRBJ2-2; clone_size: .; v_call: TRBV4-2; d_call: .; cdr3_aa: CASSGRDRNTGELFF; cdr3_nt: TGTGCCAGCAGCGGCCGGGACCGCAACACCGGGGAGCTGTTTTTT